These 11 T cell receptor beta chains were sequenced from one sample in a study of blood T cell repertoires in COVID-19. Sequencing used immunoSEQ multiplex PCR; TCRdb keeps in-frame clones, though not all of them. The table has about 83,000 clones, just over 85% seen once. Input material: peripheral blood. Receptors were obtained from a human donor in a cohort sampled during active COVID-19.

This chain uses TRBV7-9 with TRBJ2-7; the D is unclear. Trimming took off 1 base at V and 0 bases at J, with 10 bases between the two ends. Germline values: CDR1 SEHNR, CDR2 FQNEAQ (reference sequence). This CDR3 is 15 amino acids long. CDR3 in amino acids: CASSLDPDTSYEQYF. The CDR3 coding sequence is TGTGCCAGCAGCTTAGACCCAGATACCTCCTACGAGCAGTACTTC.

The chain couples TRBV11-1 to TRBJ2-7; TRBD1 might be the D (5 bases). V dropped 4 bases and J dropped 5 bases, with 9 bases sitting between them. Germline loops: CDR1 SGHAT, CDR2 FQDESV (reference sequence). The CDR3 has 12 residues. CDR3 residues: CASSSEGDEQYF. CDR3 DNA: TGTGCCAGCAGCTCCGAAGGGGACGAGCAGTACTTC.

The rearrangement links TRBV24-1 to TRBJ2-7; D is possibly TRBD2 (6 bases). V lost 6 bases to trimming and J lost 0 bases, with 14 bases between them. Germline V gene sequence: CDR1 KGHDR, CDR2 SFDVKD. The CDR3 totals 15 residues. In DNA form, the CDR3 reads TGTGCCACCAGTATATCGGGGGATTACTCCTACGAGCAGTACTTC. It is translated as CATSISGDYSYEQYF.

The rearrangement joins TRBV19 to TRBJ1-5; tentative D call: TRBD1 (6 bases). This CDR3 is 13 amino acids long. V lost 8 bases, J lost 4 bases, and 12 bases lay in between. Looked up from germline, CDR1 is LNHDA and CDR2 is SQIVND (reference sequence). The CDR3 DNA reads as TGTGCCAGTCAAGACAGGATAAATCAGCCCCAGCATTTT. Its protein is CASQDRINQPQHF.

The V gene is TRBV30, the J gene TRBJ1-6; 10 bases fit TRBD1. The CDR3 runs to 13 residues. V shed 5 bases and J 10 bases; nucleotides not matched to a gene: 5. The V gene's germline CDR1 is GTSNPN and CDR2 SVGIG (reference sequence). The CDR3 nucleotides are TGTGCCTGGGGGGACAGGGGAGACTCACCCCTCCACTTT. Amino acid sequence: CAWGDRGDSPLHF. The complete variable domain, with remaining parts taken from reference TRBV30 and TRBJ1-6, reads SQTIHQWPATLVQPVGSPLSLECTVEGTSNPNLYWYRQAAGRGLQLLFYSVGIGQISSEVPQNLSASRPQDRQFILSSKKLLLSDSGFYLCAWGDRGDSPLHFGNGTRLTVT.

This clone was counted a few times. This rearrangement joins TRBV27 to TRBJ1-2, with 8 nucleotides matching TRBD1. This CDR3 is built from 12 residues. Germline CDR1 MNHEY, CDR2 SMNVEV (reference sequence). The trim removed 7 bases at V and 6 bases at J, leaving 4 bases unmatched. CDR3 DNA: TGTGCCAGCACAGGGGGCTCTGATGGCTACACCTTC. This gives the protein CASTGGSDGYTF.

The chain employs TRBV5-1 and TRBJ1-1; D gene ambiguous. The CDR3 covers 15 residues. CDR1 SGHRS and CDR2 YFSETQ come from the germline V gene. Trimming took 1 base from V and 4 from J, leaving 14 bases between them. This CDR3 is CASSLTGREVTEAFF. Written as DNA, the CDR3 is TGCGCCAGCAGCTTGACGGGTAGAGAAGTCACTGAAGCTTTCTTT.

The rearrangement uses TRBV7-2 and TRBJ2-3; 8 bases line up with TRBD2. This CDR3 has 17 amino acids. After removal of 5 bases from V and 3 bases from J, the junction contained 13 bases not matched to a gene. The germline V gene encodes CDR1 SGHTA and CDR2 FQGNSA. The DNA of the CDR3 is TGTGCCAGCAGCCCCGATGGGAGCGGGGGATTTACAGATACGCAGTATTTT. This encodes CASSPDGSGGFTDTQYF. The entire variable domain, with the rest obtained from reference TRBV7-2 and TRBJ2-3, is as follows: GAGVSQSPSNKVTEKGKDVELRCDPISGHTALYWYRQSLGQGLEFLIYFQGNSAPDKSGLPSDRFSAERTGGSVSTLTIQRTQQEDSAVYLCASSPDGSGGFTDTQYFGPGTRLTVL.

In this sample, this clone turned up once. The chain carries TRBV30 and TRBJ1-2, with 10 bases aligning to TRBD1. Germline assignment: CDR1 GTSNPN and CDR2 SVGIG (reference sequence). Trimming at V came to 0 bases and at J to 5 bases, leaving 9 bases not matched to a gene. The CDR3 runs 16 residues. The CDR3 region has the DNA TGTGCCTGGAGTGTAGGGGGACAGGGGCTAGTTTATGGCTACACCTTC. Its translation is CAWSVGGQGLVYGYTF.

The rearrangement links TRBV19 to TRBJ2-2; TRBD2 matches 7 bases. From germline, CDR1 is LNHDA and CDR2 SQIVND (reference sequence). After removal of 1 base from V and 0 bases from J, the junction contained 5 bases not matched to a gene. The CDR3 sequence is 17 residues long. Here the CDR3 reads CASSIVGRGTNTGELFF. DNA for the CDR3: TGTGCCAGTAGTATAGTGGGGCGGGGGACGAACACCGGGGAGCTGTTTTTT. The complete variable domain, with remaining parts taken from reference TRBV19 and TRBJ2-2, reads DGGITQSPKYLFRKEGQNVTLSCEQNLNHDAMYWYRQDPGQGLRLIYYSQIVNDFQKGDIAEGYSVSREKKESFPLTVTSAQKNPTAFYLCASSIVGRGTNTGELFFGEGSRLTVL.

This clone was seen a single time. This chain joins TRBV3-1 (or the pseudogene TRBV3-2) and TRBJ2-5; no clear D gene. This CDR3 is built from 15 residues. Germline V gene data show CDR1 as LGHDT and CDR2 as YNNKEL (reference sequence). V lost 1 base to trimming and J lost 4 bases, with 13 bases between them. CDR3 in amino acids: CASSQVVSPSETQYF. The CDR3 coding sequence is TGTGCCAGCAGCCAAGTTGTTAGTCCCTCAGAGACCCAGTACTTC.